The clone carrying this TCR beta chain appeared many times. Antigen specificity is unknown. TCRdb passed the 5' RACE reads through MiXCR, listing each CDR3 protein once. Of about 240,000 distinct CDR3 sequences listed, roughly a tenth are singletons. The data derive from a study of identical twins. Whole-study results and caveats: Models predicted less out-of-frame TCR alpha sharing in monozygotic twins than was found.

Germline V CDR1 and CDR2: ENHRY, SYGVKD. Between the trimmed V and J ends, which lost 2 bases and 0 bases, there was a span of 11 bases. This CDR3 spans 15 amino acids. This TCR was recovered from a man aged 45-65 years in good health. Sequencing input: memory T cells sorted from blood. The V and J genes are TRBV10-3 and TRBJ2-7; D is uncertain. The CDR3 sequence: CAISEGVSSSYEQYF. The CDR3 region has the DNA TGTGCCATCAGTGAGGGGGTTTCAAGCTCCTACGAGCAGTACTTC.